The T cell receptor (beta chain) described here comes from a study of OX40 agonist ivuxolimab in advanced cancers. Study details: Patients received intravenous ivuxolimab every 2 weeks at 0.01 to 10 mg/kg.

Assay used: immunoSEQ multiplex PCR; TCRdb lists only in-frame clones, some missing. The sample yields roughly 45,000 clones, approximately 88% seen once. As regards this clone: Its specificity is unknown.

The study, taken as a whole, reports: Partial responders treated at 0.1-3.0 mg/kg exhibited clonal expansion among the lowest measured.

Trimming left V 0 bases short and J 7 bases short, with 3 bases between. There are 12 residues in the CDR3. The germline gives CDR1 MGHRA, CDR2 YSYEKL. This rearrangement joins TRBV4-1 to TRBJ1-4; D gene ambiguous. The source was CD4+ or CD8+ T cells sorted from blood, collected in a trial of the OX40 agonist ivuxolimab. This TCR was recovered from an adult with an advanced solid tumor such as melanoma, head and neck, liver or kidney cancer. The CDR3 coding sequence is TGCGCCAGCAGCCAAGAAGGTGAAAAACTGTTTTTT. Amino acid sequence: CASSQEGEKLFF.